A selection of T cell receptor beta chains follows, all from one sample in a study of coeliac disease. Using immunoSEQ multiplex PCR, the repertoire was profiled, and TCRdb retains in-frame clones only, with some absent. The repertoire has 1,300 or so clones, approximately 90% of them found once; the top ten carry about 2.6%. The sequenced sample consisted of lymphocytes from the gut lamina propria. These receptors were collected from a woman in her late teens or twenties with active celiac disease. Both conserved end residues are part of each CDR3. The order of the fields is V gene, J gene, D gene, clone size, CDR3 protein, CDR3 DNA. D genes are given only for firm matches. Rows may omit the clone size; those that give it use once, few, many or a size class.

TRBV7-3	TRBJ1-2	-	once	CASTSRTDHLTF	TGTGCCAGCACCTCAAGGACAGACCATCTCACCTTC
TRBV14	TRBJ2-2	-	-	CASSPLLGAVTGELFF	TGTGCCAGCAGCCCCCTTTTGGGGGCGGTCACCGGGGAGCTGTTTTTT
TRBV5-1	TRBJ2-3	TRBD2	-	CASSLGSGREDTQYF	TGCGCCAGCAGCTTGGGCAGCGGGAGAGAAGATACGCAGTATTTT
TRBV27	TRBJ2-4	-	-	CASSPEGGELAKNIQYF	TGTGCCAGCAGTCCCGAGGGTGGGGAGCTAGCCAAAAACATTCAGTACTTC
TRBV29-1	TRBJ1-1	-	-	CSVGREMNTEAFF	TGCAGCGTAGGCAGGGAAATGAACACTGAAGCTTTCTTT
TRBV16	TRBJ1-1	-	-	CASSQSVRGRGNTEAFF	TGTGCCAGCAGCCAATCGGTTCGAGGGCGCGGGAACACTGAAGCTTTCTTT
TRBV18	TRBJ1-3	TRBD1	-	CASSPGQGLSGNTIYF	TGTGCCAGCTCCCCGGGACAGGGCCTTTCTGGAAACACCATATATTTT
TRBV7-3	TRBJ2-3	TRBD1	-	CASSLLPGQGGTDTQYF	TGTGCCAGCAGCTTGCTGCCGGGACAGGGAGGCACAGATACGCAGTATTTT
TRBV7-8	TRBJ2-2	-	-	CASSPHLNTGELFF	TGTGCCAGCAGCCCACATCTGAACACCGGGGAGCTGTTTTTT
TRBV2	TRBJ1-6	-	few	CASSEAGPYNSPLHF	TGTGCCAGCAGTGAGGCGGGCCCCTATAATTCACCCCTCCACTTT
TRBV27	TRBJ2-7	TRBD2	-	CASPIRLKTGTSGSTVSYEQYF	TGTGCCAGCCCCATCAGACTTAAAACCGGGACTAGCGGGAGTACGGTCTCCTACGAGCAGTACTTC
TRBV27	TRBJ2-3	-	-	CASSPQTVTDTQYF	TGTGCCAGCAGTCCACAGACGGTCACAGATACGCAGTATTTT
TRBV6-4	TRBJ2-1	-	-	CASVNSRRAVDEQFF	TGTGCCAGCGTCAACTCAAGGAGGGCAGTAGATGAGCAGTTCTTC
TRBV5-5	TRBJ2-7	TRBD1	-	CASSYPTGGLYEQYF	TGTGCCAGCAGCTACCCGACAGGGGGCCTATACGAGCAGTACTTC
TRBV5-4	TRBJ2-1	TRBD2	-	CASSPDLRGYNEQFF	TGTGCCAGCAGCCCTGATCTGCGGGGGTACAATGAGCAGTTCTTC
TRBV6-1	TRBJ2-6	TRBD1	-	CASSDLGQGPGANVLTF	TGTGCCAGCAGTGATCTCGGACAGGGACCTGGGGCCAACGTCCTGACTTTC
TRBV9	TRBJ2-3	TRBD2	-	CASSVGTSLDTQYF	TGTGCCAGCAGCGTGGGGACTAGTTTAGATACGCAGTATTTT
TRBV7-8	TRBJ2-5	-	-	CASSLRAGIIETQYF	TGTGCCAGCAGCTTAAGGGCGGGGATTATTGAGACCCAGTACTTC
TRBV7-6	TRBJ2-6	-	-	CASSLAISQSRANVLTF	TGTGCCAGCAGCCTAGCAATCTCACAAAGTCGGGCCAACGTCCTGACTTTC
TRBV7-2	TRBJ1-5	-	-	CASSFDGRGQPQHF	TGTGCCAGCAGCTTCGACGGACGGGGTCAGCCCCAGCATTTT
TRBV2	TRBJ2-3	TRBD2	-	CASSRTSGGLRDTQYF	TGTGCCAGCAGTAGGACTAGCGGGGGCCTTAGGGATACGCAGTATTTT
TRBV4-1	TRBJ2-1	TRBD2	-	CASSQEPRTSSDEQFF	TGCGCCAGCAGCCAAGAGCCAAGGACTAGTAGCGATGAGCAGTTCTTC
TRBV5-1	TRBJ1-2	TRBD1	-	CASSYQTGEGYGYTF	TGCGCCAGCAGCTACCAGACAGGGGAAGGGTATGGCTACACCTTC
TRBV10-2	TRBJ2-3	TRBD2	-	CASSRTSGIDTQYF	TGCGCCAGCAGTCGGACTAGCGGGATAGATACGCAGTATTTT
TRBV5-5	TRBJ1-1	-	-	CASSFYIDRSTEAFF	TGTGCCAGCAGCTTCTATATTGACAGGAGCACTGAAGCTTTCTTT
TRBV14	TRBJ2-5	TRBD2	-	CASSQDWARGWSYQETQYF	TGTGCCAGCAGCCAAGATTGGGCGCGGGGGTGGTCGTACCAAGAGACCCAGTACTTC
TRBV9	TRBJ2-1	TRBD2	-	CASSARTTGTRDEQFF	TGTGCCAGCAGCGCTAGGACGACCGGGACTAGGGATGAGCAGTTCTTC
TRBV30	TRBJ1-1	-	-	CASYREREAFF	TGTGCCTCGTACCGGGAGAGAGAAGCTTTCTTT
TRBV4-2	TRBJ1-1	-	-	CASSPRGNPGDTEAFF	TGTGCCAGCAGCCCTAGAGGGAACCCTGGGGACACTGAAGCTTTCTTT